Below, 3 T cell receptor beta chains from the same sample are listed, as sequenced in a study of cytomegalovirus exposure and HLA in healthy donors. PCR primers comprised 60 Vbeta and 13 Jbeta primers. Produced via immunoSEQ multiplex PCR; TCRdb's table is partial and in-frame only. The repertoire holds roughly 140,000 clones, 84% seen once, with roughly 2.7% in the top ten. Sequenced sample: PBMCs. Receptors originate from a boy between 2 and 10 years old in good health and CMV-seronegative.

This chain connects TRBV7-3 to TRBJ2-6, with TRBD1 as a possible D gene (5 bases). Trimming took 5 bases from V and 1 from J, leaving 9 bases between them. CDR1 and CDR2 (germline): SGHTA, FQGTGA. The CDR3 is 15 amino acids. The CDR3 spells CASSRQGSGANVLTF. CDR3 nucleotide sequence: TGTGCCAGCAGCCGGCAGGGATCTGGGGCCAACGTCCTGACTTTC.

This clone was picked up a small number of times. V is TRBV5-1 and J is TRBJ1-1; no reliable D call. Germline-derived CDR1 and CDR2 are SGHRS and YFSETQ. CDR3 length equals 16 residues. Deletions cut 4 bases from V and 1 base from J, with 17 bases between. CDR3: CASSPEAVRQNTEAFF. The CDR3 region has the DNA TGCGCCAGCAGCCCCGAAGCAGTGCGGCAGAACACTGAAGCTTTCTTT. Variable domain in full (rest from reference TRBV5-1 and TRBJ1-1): KAGVTQTPRYLIKTRGQQVTLSCSPISGHRSVSWYQQTPGQGLQFLFEYFSETQRNKGNFPGRFSGRQFSNSRSEMNVSTLELGDSALYLCASSPEAVRQNTEAFFGQGTRLTVV.

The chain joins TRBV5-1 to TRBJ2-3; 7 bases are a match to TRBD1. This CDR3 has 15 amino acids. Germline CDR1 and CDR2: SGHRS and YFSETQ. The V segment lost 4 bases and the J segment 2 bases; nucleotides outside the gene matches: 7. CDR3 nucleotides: TGCGCCAGCAGCCCACCCGGGACAGTCACAGATACGCAGTATTTT. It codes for CASSPPGTVTDTQYF.